This T cell receptor (beta chain) was observed in a study of T-cell memory formation after mild COVID-19. Across the whole study: The TCR clusters were mostly specific to one donor. Whole-study findings and limits: Clones contracting over day 15 to 85 were CD4/CD8 balanced, with later expanders leaning CD4+. The pre-infection memory compartment contained some responding clones, suggesting cross-reactive memory joined. CD8+ contracting clones occupied EMRA, while CD4+ ones occupied mainly CM and EM.

Points on this clonotype: Its cognate antigen is unknown.

With 6 bases clipped from V and 0 bases from J, the junction kept 24 bases outside the gene matches. Germline CDR1 and CDR2: SNHLY and FYNNEI. The CDR3 is 21 amino acids. TCRdb reanalysed the 5' RACE reads using MiXCR and keeps one entry per CDR3 protein. The sample lists approximately 210,000 distinct CDR3 sequences, 15% to 20% occurring once. This TCR came from an adult woman who had mild COVID-19 (a few samples of this study predate the infection). Cell type and time point are not known. Specimen: PBMCs or a T cell subset sorted from them (not recorded which). The chain employs TRBV2 and TRBJ2-3, with 7 nucleotides matching TRBD2. The DNA of the CDR3 is TGTGCCAGCAGCAACGTAGGTAGTTGGCGGGGGAAAGATGCTAGCACAGATACGCAGTATTTT. It codes for CASSNVGSWRGKDASTDTQYF.